Below, one T cell receptor beta chain is given with its context. Its antigen remains unknown. The assay was immunoSEQ multiplex PCR, and TCRdb's table has in-frame clones only and misses some. The data hold roughly 150,000 clones, with 85% to 90% observed a single time. This specimen comes from a study of cytomegalovirus exposure and HLA in healthy donors. Study-level results: The classifier reportedly diagnosed cytomegalovirus status with high specificity and sensitivity. CMV antigen specificity was confirmed in vitro for three CMV-associated chains.

This CDR3 comprises 13 residues. The germline CDR1 and CDR2 sequences are GTSNPN and SVGIG (reference sequence). V was pared by 5 bases and J by 5 bases, with 5 bases of the junction left unmatched. The chain links TRBV30 to TRBJ1-4; 7 positions match TRBD1. The sequenced material came from PBMCs. The sequence came from a woman under 30 in good health and CMV-seropositive. The CDR3 region has the DNA TGTGCCTGGTCGACAGGGAAAAATGAAAAACTGTTTTTT. This translates into CAWSTGKNEKLFF.